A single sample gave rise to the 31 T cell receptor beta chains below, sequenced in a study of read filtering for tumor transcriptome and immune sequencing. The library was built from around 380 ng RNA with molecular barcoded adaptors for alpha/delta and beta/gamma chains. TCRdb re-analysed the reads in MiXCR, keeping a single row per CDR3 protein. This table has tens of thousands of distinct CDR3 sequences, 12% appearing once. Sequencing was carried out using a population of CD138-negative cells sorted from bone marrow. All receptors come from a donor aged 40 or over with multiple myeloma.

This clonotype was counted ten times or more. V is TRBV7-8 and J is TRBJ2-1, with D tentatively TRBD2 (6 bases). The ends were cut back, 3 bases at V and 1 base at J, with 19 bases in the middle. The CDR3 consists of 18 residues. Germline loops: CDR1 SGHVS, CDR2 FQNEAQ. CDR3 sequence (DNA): TGTGCCAGCAGCTTGGGCGGCGGGATCCCCAGATCCTACAATGAGCAGTTCTTC. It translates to CASSLGGGIPRSYNEQFF.

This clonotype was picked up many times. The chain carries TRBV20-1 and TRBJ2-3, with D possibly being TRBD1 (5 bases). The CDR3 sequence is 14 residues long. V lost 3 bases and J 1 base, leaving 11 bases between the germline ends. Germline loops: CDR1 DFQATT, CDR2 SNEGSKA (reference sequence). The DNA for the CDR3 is TGCAGTGCTAGCCTTCGGACACGCACAGATACGCAGTATTTT. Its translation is CSASLRTRTDTQYF.

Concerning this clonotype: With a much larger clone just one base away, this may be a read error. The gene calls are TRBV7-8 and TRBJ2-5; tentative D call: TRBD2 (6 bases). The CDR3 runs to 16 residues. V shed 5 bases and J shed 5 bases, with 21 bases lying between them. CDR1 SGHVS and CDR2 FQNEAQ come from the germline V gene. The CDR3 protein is CASSPLGGPGMETQYF. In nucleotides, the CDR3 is TGTGCCAGCAGCCCCTTGGGGGGACCTGGAATGGAGACCCAGTACTTC.

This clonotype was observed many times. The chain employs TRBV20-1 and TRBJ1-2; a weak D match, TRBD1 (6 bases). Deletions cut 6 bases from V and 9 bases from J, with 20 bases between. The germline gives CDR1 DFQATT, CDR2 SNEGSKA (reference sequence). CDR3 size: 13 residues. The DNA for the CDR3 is TGCAGTGCCGAACCCACCCAGGGGATCCGCTACACCTTC. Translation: CSAEPTQGIRYTF.

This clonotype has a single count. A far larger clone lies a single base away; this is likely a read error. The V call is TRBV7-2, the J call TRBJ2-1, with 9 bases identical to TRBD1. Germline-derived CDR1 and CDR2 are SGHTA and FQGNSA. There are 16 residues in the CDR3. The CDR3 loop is CASSWDREKTYNGQFF. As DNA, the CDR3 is TGTGCCAGCAGCTGGGACAGGGAGAAGACCTACAATGGGCAGTTCTTC.

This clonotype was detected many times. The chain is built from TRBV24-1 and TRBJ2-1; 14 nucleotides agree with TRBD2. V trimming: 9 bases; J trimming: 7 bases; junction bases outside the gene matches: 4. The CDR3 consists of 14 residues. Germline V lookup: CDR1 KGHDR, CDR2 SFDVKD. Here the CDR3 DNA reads TGTGCCACCCAGGGGACTAGCGGGAGAAATGAGCAGTTCTTC. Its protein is CATQGTSGRNEQFF.

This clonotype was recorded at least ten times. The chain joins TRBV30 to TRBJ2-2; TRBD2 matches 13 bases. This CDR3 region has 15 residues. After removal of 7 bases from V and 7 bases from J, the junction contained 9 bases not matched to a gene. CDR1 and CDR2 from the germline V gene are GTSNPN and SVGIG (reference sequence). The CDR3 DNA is TGTGCCTTTGAAGGACTAGCGGGAGTGTACGGGGAGCTGTTTTTT. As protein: CAFEGLAGVYGELFF. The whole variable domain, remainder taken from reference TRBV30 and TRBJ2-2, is SQTIHQWPATLVQPVGSPLSLECTVEGTSNPNLYWYRQAAGRGLQLLFYSVGIGQISSEVPQNLSASRPQDRQFILSSKKLLLSDSGFYLCAFEGLAGVYGELFFGEGSRLTVL.

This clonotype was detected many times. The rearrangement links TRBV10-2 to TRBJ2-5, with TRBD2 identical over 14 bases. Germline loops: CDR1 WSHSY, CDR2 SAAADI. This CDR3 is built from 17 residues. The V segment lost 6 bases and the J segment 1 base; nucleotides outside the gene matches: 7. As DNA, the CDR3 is TGCGCCAGCAGCGGCCAGGGACTAGCGGGGGTCCAAGAGACCCAGTACTTC. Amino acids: CASSGQGLAGVQETQYF.

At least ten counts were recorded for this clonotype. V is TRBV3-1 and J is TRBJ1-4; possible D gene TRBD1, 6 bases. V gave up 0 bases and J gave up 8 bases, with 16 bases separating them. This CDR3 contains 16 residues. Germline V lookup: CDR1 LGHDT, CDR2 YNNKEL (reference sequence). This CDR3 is CASSQDRTGRREKLFF. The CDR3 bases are TGTGCCAGCAGCCAAGATCGAACAGGGAGAAGAGAAAAACTGTTTTTT.

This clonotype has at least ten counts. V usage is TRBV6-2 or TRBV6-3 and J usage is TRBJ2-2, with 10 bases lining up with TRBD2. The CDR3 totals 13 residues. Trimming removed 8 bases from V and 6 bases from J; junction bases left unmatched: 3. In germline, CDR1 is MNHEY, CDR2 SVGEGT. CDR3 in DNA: TGTGCCAGCCGGACTAGCGGTTCCGGGGAGCTGTTTTTT. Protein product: CASRTSGSGELFF.

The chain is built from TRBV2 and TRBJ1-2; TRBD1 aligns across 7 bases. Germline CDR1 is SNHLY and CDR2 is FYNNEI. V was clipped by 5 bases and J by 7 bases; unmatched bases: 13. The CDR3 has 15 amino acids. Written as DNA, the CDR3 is TGTGCCAGCAGTCCGACCGACAGGGAAGGTAGTGGCTACACCTTC. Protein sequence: CASSPTDREGSGYTF.

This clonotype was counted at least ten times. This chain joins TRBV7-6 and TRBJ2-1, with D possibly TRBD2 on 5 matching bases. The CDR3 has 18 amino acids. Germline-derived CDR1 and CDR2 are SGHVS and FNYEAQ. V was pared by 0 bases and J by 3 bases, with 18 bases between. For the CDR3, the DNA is TGTGCCAGCAGCTTAGCGCCATCTAGAGGGTTGGGCTACAATGAGCAGTTCTTC. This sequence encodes CASSLAPSRGLGYNEQFF.

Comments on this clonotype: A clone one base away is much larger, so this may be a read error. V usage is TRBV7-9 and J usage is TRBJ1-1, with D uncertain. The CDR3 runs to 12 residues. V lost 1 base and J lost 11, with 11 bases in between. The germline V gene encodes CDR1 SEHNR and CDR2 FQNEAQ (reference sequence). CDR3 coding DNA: TGTGCCAGCAGCTTAGGACGAAGTGGGGCTTTCTTT. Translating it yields CASSLGRSGAFF.

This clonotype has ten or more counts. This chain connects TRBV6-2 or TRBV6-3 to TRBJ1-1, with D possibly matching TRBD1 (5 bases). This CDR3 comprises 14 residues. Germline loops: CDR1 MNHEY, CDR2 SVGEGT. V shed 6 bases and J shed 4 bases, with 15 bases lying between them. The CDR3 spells CASRPGRDRTEAFF. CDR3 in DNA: TGTGCCAGCAGACCCGGGCGGGACCGCACTGAAGCTTTCTTT.

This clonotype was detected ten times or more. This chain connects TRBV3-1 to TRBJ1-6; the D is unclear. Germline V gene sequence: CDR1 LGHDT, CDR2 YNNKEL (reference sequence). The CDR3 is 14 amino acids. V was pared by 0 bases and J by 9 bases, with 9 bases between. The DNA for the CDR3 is TGTGCCAGCAGCCAAGATCTAAGAGGTTCACCCCTCCACTTT. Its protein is CASSQDLRGSPLHF. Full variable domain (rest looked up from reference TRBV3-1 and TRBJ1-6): DTAVSQTPKYLVTQMGNDKSIKCEQNLGHDTMYWYKQDSKKFLKIMFSYNNKELIINETVPNRFSPKSPDKAHLNLHINSLELGDSAVYFCASSQDLRGSPLHFGNGTRLTVT.

Here the CDR3 DNA reads TGTGCCAGCACCGAAGGGGACATTAGCAATCAGCCCCAGCATTTT. Encoded protein: CASTEGDISNQPQHF. The chain joins TRBV6-8 to TRBJ1-5; possibly TRBD1 for D (6 bases). V dropped 7 bases and J dropped 0 bases, with 13 bases sitting between them. The CDR3 is 15 residues long. Germline V gene data show CDR1 as MNHGY and CDR2 as SAAAGT.

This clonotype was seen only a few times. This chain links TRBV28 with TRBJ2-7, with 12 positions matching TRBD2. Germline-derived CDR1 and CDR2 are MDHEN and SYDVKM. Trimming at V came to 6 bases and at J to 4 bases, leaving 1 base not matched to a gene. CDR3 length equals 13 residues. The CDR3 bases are TGTGCCAGCAGGACTAGCGGGAGTTACGAGCAGTACTTC. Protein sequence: CASRTSGSYEQYF.

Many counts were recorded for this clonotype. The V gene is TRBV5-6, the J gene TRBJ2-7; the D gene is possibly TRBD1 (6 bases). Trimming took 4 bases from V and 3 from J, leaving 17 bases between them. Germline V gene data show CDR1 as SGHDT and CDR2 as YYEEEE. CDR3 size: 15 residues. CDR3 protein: CASSRRDLQGYEQYF. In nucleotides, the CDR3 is TGTGCCAGCAGCCGCCGTGATCTACAGGGCTACGAGCAGTACTTC.

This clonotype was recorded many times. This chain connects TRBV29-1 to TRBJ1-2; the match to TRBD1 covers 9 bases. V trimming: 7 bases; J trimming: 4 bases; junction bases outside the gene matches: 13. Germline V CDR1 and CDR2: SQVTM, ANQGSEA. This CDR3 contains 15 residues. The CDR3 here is CSGTTGGLNGYGYTF. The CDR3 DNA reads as TGCAGCGGTACTACAGGGGGCCTGAATGGCTATGGCTACACCTTC.

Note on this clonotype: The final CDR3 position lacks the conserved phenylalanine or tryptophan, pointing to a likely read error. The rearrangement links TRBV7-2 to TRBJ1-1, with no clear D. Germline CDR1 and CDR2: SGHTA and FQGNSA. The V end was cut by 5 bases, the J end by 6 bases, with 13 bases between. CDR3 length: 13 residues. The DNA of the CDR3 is TGTGCCAGCAGCCCCACTGGCAGCCCTGAAGCTTTCCTT. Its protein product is CASSPTGSPEAFL.

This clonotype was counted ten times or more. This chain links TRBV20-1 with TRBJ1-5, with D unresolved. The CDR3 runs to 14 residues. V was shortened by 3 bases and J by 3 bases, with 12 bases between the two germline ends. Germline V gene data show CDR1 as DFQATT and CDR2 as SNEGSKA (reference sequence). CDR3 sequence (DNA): TGCAGTGCTAGGGACGGTGGGAACAATCAGCCCCAGCATTTT. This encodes CSARDGGNNQPQHF.

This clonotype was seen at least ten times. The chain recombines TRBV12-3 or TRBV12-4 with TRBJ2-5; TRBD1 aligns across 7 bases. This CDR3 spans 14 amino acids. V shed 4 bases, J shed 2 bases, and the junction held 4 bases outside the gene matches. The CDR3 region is CASSSGQRQETQYF. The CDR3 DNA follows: TGTGCCAGCAGTTCGGGACAGAGACAAGAGACCCAGTACTTC.

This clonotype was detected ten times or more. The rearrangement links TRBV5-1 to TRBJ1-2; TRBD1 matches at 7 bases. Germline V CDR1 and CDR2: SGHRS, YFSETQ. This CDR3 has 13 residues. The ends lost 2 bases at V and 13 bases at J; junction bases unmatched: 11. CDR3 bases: TGCGCCAGCAGCTTACGACAGGGAGATCAGCTCACCTTC. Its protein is CASSLRQGDQLTF. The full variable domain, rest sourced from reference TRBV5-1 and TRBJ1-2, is KAGVTQTPRYLIKTRGQQVTLSCSPISGHRSVSWYQQTPGQGLQFLFEYFSETQRNKGNFPGRFSGRQFSNSRSEMNVSTLELGDSALYLCASSLRQGDQLTFGSGTRLTVV.

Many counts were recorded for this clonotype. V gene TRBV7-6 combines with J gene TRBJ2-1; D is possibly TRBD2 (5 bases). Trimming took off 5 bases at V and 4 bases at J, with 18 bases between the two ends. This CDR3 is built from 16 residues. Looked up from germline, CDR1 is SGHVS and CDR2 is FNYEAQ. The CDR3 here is CASSPLPASSYNEQFF. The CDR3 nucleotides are TGTGCCAGCAGCCCCCTCCCCGCTAGCAGTTACAATGAGCAGTTCTTC. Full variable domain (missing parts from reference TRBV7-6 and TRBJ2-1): GAGVSQSPRYKVTKRGQDVALRCDPISGHVSLYWYRQALGQGPEFLTYFNYEAQQDKSGLPNDRFSAERPEGSISTLTIQRTEQRDSAMYRCASSPLPASSYNEQFFGPGTRLTVL.

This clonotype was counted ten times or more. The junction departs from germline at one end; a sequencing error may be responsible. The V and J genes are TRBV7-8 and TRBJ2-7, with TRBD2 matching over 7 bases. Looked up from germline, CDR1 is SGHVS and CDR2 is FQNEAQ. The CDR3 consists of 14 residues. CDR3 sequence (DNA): TGTGCCAGCAGCTTAGTACTAGCGCTTAACGAGCAGGACTTC. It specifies CASSLVLALNEQDF. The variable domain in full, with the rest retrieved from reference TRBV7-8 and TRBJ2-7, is GAGVSQSPRYKVAKRGQDVALRCDPISGHVSLFWYQQALGQGPEFLTYFQNEAQLDKSGLPSDRFFAERPEGSVSTLKIQRTQQEDSAVYLCASSLVLALNEQDFGPGTRLTVT.

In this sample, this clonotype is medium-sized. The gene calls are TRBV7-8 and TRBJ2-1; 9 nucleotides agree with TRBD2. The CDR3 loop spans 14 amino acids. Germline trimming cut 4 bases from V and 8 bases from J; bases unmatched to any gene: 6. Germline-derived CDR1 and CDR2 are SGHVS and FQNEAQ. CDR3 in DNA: TGTGCCAGCAGCTACGGGACTAGCATGGATGAGCAGTTCTTC. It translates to CASSYGTSMDEQFF.

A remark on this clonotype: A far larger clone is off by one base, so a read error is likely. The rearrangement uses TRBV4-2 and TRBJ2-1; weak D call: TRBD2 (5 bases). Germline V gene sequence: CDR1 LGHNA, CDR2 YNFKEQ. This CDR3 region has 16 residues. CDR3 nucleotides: TGCGTCAGCAGCCAAGATGTTAGCGAGACCTACAATGAGCAGTTCTTC. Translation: CVSSQDVSETYNEQFF.

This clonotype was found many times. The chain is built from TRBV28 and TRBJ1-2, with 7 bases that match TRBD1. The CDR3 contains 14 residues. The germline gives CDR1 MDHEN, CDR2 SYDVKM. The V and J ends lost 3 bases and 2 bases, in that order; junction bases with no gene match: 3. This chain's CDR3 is CASSFVQGNYGYTF. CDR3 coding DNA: TGTGCCAGCAGTTTTGTACAGGGGAACTATGGCTACACCTTC.

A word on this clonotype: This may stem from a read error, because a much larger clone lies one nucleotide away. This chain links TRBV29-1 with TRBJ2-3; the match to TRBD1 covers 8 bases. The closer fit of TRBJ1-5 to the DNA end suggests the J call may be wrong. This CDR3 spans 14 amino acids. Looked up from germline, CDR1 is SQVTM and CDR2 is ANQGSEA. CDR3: CSVVRAGQVDTQHF. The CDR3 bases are TGCAGCGTTGTTCGAGCGGGACAGGTAGATACGCAGCATTTT.

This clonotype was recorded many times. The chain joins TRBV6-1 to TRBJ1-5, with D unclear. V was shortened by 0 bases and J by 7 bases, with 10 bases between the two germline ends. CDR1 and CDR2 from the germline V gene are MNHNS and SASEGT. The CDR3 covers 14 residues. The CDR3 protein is CASSEAQRGQPQHF. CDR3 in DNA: TGTGCCAGCAGTGAAGCGCAACGGGGACAGCCCCAGCATTTT.

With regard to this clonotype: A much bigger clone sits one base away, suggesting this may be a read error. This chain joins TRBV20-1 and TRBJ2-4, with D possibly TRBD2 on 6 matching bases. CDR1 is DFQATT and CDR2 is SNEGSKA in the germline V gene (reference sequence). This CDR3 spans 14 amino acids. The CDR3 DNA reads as TGCAGTGCTAGTAGTTGGAGGGCCAAAAACATTCTGTACTTC. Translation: CSASSWRAKNILYF.